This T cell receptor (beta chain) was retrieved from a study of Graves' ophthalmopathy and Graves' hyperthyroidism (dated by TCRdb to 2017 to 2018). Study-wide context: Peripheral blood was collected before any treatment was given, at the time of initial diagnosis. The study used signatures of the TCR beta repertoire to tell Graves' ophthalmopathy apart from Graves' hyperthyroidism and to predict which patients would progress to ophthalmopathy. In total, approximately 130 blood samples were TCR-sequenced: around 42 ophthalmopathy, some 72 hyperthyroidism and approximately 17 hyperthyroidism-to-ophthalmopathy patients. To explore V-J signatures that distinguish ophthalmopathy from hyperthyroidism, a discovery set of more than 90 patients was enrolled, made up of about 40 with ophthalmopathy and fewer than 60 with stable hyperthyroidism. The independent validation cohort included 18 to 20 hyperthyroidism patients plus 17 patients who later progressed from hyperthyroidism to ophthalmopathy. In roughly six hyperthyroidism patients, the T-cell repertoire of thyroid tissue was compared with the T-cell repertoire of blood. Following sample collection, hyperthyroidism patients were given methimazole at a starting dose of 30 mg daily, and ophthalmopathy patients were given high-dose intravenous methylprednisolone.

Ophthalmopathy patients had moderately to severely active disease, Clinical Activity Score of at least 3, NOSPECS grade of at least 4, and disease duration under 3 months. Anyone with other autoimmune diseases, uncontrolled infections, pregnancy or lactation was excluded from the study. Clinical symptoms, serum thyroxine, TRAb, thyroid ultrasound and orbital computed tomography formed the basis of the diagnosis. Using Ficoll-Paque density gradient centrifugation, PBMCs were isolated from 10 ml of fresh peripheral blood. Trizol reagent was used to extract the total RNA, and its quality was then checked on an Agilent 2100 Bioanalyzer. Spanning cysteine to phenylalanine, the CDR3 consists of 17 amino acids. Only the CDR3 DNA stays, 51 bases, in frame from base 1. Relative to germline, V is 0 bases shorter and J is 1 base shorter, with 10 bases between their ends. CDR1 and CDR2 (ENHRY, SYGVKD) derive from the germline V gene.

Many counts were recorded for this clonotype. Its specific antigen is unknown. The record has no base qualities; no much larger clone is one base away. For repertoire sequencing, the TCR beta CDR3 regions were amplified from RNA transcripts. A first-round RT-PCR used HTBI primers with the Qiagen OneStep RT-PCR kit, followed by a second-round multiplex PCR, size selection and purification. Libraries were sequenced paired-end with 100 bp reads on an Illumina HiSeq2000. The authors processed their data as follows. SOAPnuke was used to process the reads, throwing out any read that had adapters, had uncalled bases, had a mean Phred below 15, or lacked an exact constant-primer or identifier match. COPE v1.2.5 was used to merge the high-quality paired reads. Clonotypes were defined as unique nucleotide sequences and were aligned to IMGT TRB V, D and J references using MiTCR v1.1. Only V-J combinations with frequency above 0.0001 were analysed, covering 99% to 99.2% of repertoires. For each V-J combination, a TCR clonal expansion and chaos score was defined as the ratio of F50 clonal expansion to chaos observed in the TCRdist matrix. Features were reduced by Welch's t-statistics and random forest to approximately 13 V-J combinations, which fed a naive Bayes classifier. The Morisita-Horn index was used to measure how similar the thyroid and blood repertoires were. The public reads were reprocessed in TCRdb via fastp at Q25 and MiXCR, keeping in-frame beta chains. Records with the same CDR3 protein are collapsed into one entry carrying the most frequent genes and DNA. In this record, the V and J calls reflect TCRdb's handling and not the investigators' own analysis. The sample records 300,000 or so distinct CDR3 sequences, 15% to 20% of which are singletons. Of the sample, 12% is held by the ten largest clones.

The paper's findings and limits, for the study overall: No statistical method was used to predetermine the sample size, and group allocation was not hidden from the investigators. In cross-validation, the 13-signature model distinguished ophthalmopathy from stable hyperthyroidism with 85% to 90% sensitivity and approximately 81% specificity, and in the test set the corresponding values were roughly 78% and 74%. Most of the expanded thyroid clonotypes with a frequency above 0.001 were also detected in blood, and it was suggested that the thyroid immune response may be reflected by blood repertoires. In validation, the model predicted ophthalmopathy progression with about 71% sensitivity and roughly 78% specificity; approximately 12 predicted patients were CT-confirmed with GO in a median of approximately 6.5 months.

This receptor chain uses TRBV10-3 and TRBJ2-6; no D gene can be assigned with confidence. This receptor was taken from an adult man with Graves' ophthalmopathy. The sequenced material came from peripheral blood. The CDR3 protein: CAISESLGPSGANVLTF. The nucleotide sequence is TGTGCCATCAGTGAGTCCTTAGGACCGTCTGGGGCCAACGTCCTGACTTTC.